One sample yielded the 17 T cell receptor beta chains listed below, sequenced in a study of T cells of healthy individuals. TCRdb re-analysed the 5' RACE reads in MiXCR, keeping a single row per CDR3 protein. Of tens of thousands of distinct CDR3 sequences in the sample, 15% to 20% were seen once. These TCRs come from a human donor in good health.

The gene calls are TRBV7-2 and TRBJ2-7; a weak D match, TRBD1 (5 bases). Germline V gene data show CDR1 as SGHTA and CDR2 as FQGNSA. V lost 4 bases, J lost 3 bases, and 22 bases lay in between. The CDR3 extends over 17 amino acids. CDR3 protein: CASSSPPGWEGHYEQYF. CDR3 sequence (DNA): TGTGCCAGCAGCTCACCTCCAGGGTGGGAAGGCCACTACGAGCAGTACTTC.

This clonotype was found many times. The chain carries TRBV20-1 and TRBJ1-5; possibly TRBD1 for D (6 bases). This CDR3 spans 16 amino acids. The germline V gene encodes CDR1 DFQATT and CDR2 SNEGSKA (reference sequence). Trimming left V 0 bases short and J 6 bases short, with 18 bases between. CDR3 region: CSARDAEQGIGQPQHF. Here the CDR3 DNA reads TGCAGTGCTAGAGACGCTGAGCAGGGGATTGGTCAGCCCCAGCATTTT.

This clonotype appeared a few times. The rearrangement uses TRBV12-5 and TRBJ2-7, with D uncertain. The germline V gene encodes CDR1 LGHNT and CDR2 FRNRAP. V was cut by 8 bases and J by 4 bases, with 15 bases left in between. This CDR3 spans 13 amino acids. The CDR3 DNA reads TGTGCTAGTTTTGGTGCACCCTCGTACGAGCAGTACTTC. It yields the protein CASFGAPSYEQYF.

This clonotype was detected many times. The chain is built from TRBV28 and TRBJ2-1, with 7 bases lining up with TRBD2. From germline, CDR1 is MDHEN and CDR2 SYDVKM. This CDR3 spans 17 amino acids. Trimming removed 3 bases from V and 9 bases from J; junction bases left unmatched: 17. In nucleotides, the CDR3 is TGTGCCAGCAGTTTCGCGCCCGGGAAGCGGGAAGGAGGTGAGCAGTTCTTC. Protein sequence: CASSFAPGKREGGEQFF.

The sample holds a few counts of this clonotype. The chain joins TRBV4-1 to TRBJ1-1; D uncertain. Germline CDR1 is MGHRA and CDR2 is YSYEKL. This CDR3 has 15 residues. Between the trimmed V and J ends, which lost 0 bases and 0 bases, there was a span of 8 bases. CDR3 sequence (DNA): TGCGCCAGCAGCCAAGAAGCGAGCGTGAACACTGAAGCTTTCTTT. Translation gives CASSQEASVNTEAFF.

This clonotype has at least ten counts. The CDR3 spells CSARVASGSATDTQYF. The CDR3 DNA is TGCAGTGCTAGAGTGGCTAGCGGGAGTGCTACAGATACGCAGTATTTT. The J gene is TRBJ2-3, the V gene TRBV20-1; the match to TRBD2 covers 10 bases. V lost 1 base, J lost 3 bases, and 7 bases stayed unmatched. CDR1 is DFQATT, CDR2 SNEGSKA, per germline (reference sequence). The length of the CDR3 is 16 residues.

The table lists this clonotype with many counts. V usage is TRBV7-2 and J usage is TRBJ1-1; 8 bases map to TRBD1. The CDR3 totals 15 residues. CDR1 is SGHTA and CDR2 is FQGNSA in the germline V gene. V trimming: 4 bases; J trimming: 4 bases; junction bases outside the gene matches: 8. CDR3 sequence reads: CASSSRTGSVTEAFF. CDR3 bases: TGTGCCAGCAGCTCTAGGACAGGGTCCGTCACTGAAGCTTTCTTT.

V and J are TRBV7-8 and TRBJ2-7, with D perhaps TRBD1 (6 bases). There are 13 residues in the CDR3. Germline V gene sequence: CDR1 SGHVS, CDR2 FQNEAQ. V was pared by 5 bases and J by 2 bases, with 10 bases between. The CDR3 bases are TGTGCCAGCAGCCAACAGGGCACCTACGAGCAGTACTTC. This sequence encodes CASSQQGTYEQYF.

This clonotype occurred a few times. The V call is TRBV2, the J call TRBJ2-7; the D gene is possibly TRBD2 (5 bases). The V gene lost 4 bases and the J gene lost 2 bases, with 12 bases spanning the gap. From germline, CDR1 is SNHLY and CDR2 FYNNEI. The CDR3 has 14 residues. The CDR3: CASSVGPGTYEQYF. DNA for the CDR3: TGTGCCAGCAGTGTTGGCCCCGGGACCTACGAGCAGTACTTC.

This clonotype was counted only a few times. This chain links TRBV7-2 with TRBJ2-6; 7 bases agree with TRBD1. The germline V gene has CDR1 SGHTA and CDR2 FQGNSA. The CDR3 loop spans 16 amino acids. V dropped 7 bases and J dropped 2; count of bases not matched to a gene: 8. CDR3 residues: CASKSGQGAGANVLTF. Written as DNA, the CDR3 is TGTGCCAGCAAATCCGGGCAGGGGGCTGGGGCCAACGTCCTGACTTTC. The full variable domain, its missing parts supplied by reference TRBV7-2 and TRBJ2-6, is GAGVSQSPSNKVTEKGKDVELRCDPISGHTALYWYRQSLGQGLEFLIYFQGNSAPDKSGLPSDRFSAERTGGSVSTLTIQRTQQEDSAVYLCASKSGQGAGANVLTFGAGSRLTVL.

In its sample, this clonotype was seen once. This chain links TRBV11-2 with TRBJ2-7; D gene unclear. Germline lookup yields CDR1 SGHAT and CDR2 FQNNGV. This CDR3 has 11 amino acids. V dropped 2 bases and J dropped 6 bases, with 5 bases sitting between them. The DNA for the CDR3 is TGTGCCAGCAGCTTAAATGTCGAGCAGTACTTC. Amino acids: CASSLNVEQYF.

The chain joins TRBV4-1 to TRBJ2-7, with a weak D call TRBD2 (5 bases). The germline V gene encodes CDR1 MGHRA and CDR2 YSYEKL. The V gene lost 6 bases and the J gene lost 2 bases, with 20 bases spanning the gap. CDR3 length: 16 amino acids. CDR3 sequence reads: CASSQAVEAGAYEQYF. DNA of the CDR3: TGCGCCAGCAGTCAGGCCGTCGAGGCGGGCGCCTACGAGCAGTACTTC.

This clonotype was recorded many times. The CDR3: CSARDNGQGFGYTF. The CDR3 region has the DNA TGCAGTGCTAGAGATAATGGGCAGGGCTTTGGCTACACCTTC. The rearrangement joins TRBV20-1 to TRBJ1-2; weak D call: TRBD1 (5 bases). Germline CDR1 DFQATT, CDR2 SNEGSKA (reference sequence). This CDR3 contains 14 residues. Trimming took 0 bases from V and 7 from J, leaving 15 bases between them.

This clonotype appeared many times. The genes are TRBV27 and TRBJ2-3, with D perhaps matching TRBD1 (6 bases). Germline loops: CDR1 MNHEY, CDR2 SMNVEV (reference sequence). The CDR3 consists of 17 residues. V dropped 0 bases and J dropped 0 bases, with 13 bases sitting between them. CDR3 sequence (DNA): TGTGCCAGCAGTTTATCGAGAGGGGGAATTAGCACAGATACGCAGTATTTT. Residues: CASSLSRGGISTDTQYF.

This clonotype occurred many times. The chain uses TRBV27 and TRBJ2-7; 7 positions match TRBD1. Looked up from germline, CDR1 is MNHEY and CDR2 is SMNVEV (reference sequence). The J segment lost 6 bases and the V segment lost 2 bases, leaving 10 bases of the junction unmatched. CDR3 size: 15 residues. CDR3 loop: CASSLAGGSLREQYF. The DNA of the CDR3 is TGTGCCAGCAGTTTAGCAGGGGGAAGTCTACGCGAGCAGTACTTC.

The sample holds many counts of this clonotype. The rearrangement uses TRBV4-1 and TRBJ2-7, with TRBD2 as a possible D gene (6 bases). The CDR3 totals 16 residues. V lost 4 bases, J lost 0 bases, and 16 bases lay in between. From germline, CDR1 is MGHRA and CDR2 YSYEKL. Here the CDR3 DNA reads TGCGCCAGCAGCCCAGTCGGGAGCGTGAGCTCCTACGAGCAGTACTTC. This codes for CASSPVGSVSSYEQYF.

The genes are TRBV25-1 and TRBJ2-1; a possible D gene is TRBD2 (6 bases). Germline V gives CDR1 MGHDK, CDR2 SYGVNS. There are 13 residues in the CDR3. Trimming pared 3 bases from V and 9 bases from J, leaving 12 bases between. The CDR3 sequence: CASSDWAGTEQFF. The DNA of the CDR3 is TGTGCCAGCAGTGATTGGGCGGGGACTGAGCAGTTCTTC.